This T cell receptor (beta chain) was identified during a study of shared clonotypes between healthy human individuals. Study-wide findings and caveats: Sequencing of the sorted subsets was shown by rarefaction to be incomplete despite large depth. Naive subsets usually exceeded memory subsets in estimated richness.

CDR1 and CDR2 (germline): SQVTM, ANQGSEA. V shed 3 bases, J shed 7 bases, and the junction held 3 bases outside the gene matches. The CDR3 is 11 residues long. In the case of this clone: Its cognate antigen is unknown.

CD45RO-negative cells were positively selected for CCR7, leaving out terminally differentiated effector memory CD45RA+ cells. The assay was carried out at the deep level. Study processing details: Without quality scores, immunoSEQ junctional reads could not be filtered like full-length reads. Data came from immunoSEQ multiplex PCR; TCRdb stores just in-frame clones and leaves some out. V and J calls and clone size come straight from that table; D and trimming were deduced from the DNA. The repertoire holds about 700,000 clones, with under 95% as singletons. Sequencing used naive CD8+ T cells sorted from blood. V usage is TRBV29-1 and J usage is TRBJ2-7, with 7 bases fitting TRBD1. This clonotype was sampled from a man aged 25-45 years in good health. CDR3 coding DNA: TGCAGCGTTGACGAACAGGGGGAGCAGTACTTC. Its translation: CSVDEQGEQYF.